This entry lists 9 T cell receptor beta chains sequenced from one sample in a study of cytomegalovirus exposure and HLA in healthy donors. Both 60 Vbeta primers and 13 Jbeta primers went into the PCR. Sequencing was performed with immunoSEQ multiplex PCR; in TCRdb, only in-frame clones are kept and a portion is missing. Of some 140,000 clones listed, over 65% are singletons. The sample taken for sequencing was PBMCs. The receptors derive from a man in his thirties or forties in good health and CMV-seronegative.

This clone occurred a few times. Within the sample, other DNA sequences also encode this same CDR3. The chain carries TRBV19 and TRBJ1-1, with 8 nucleotides matching TRBD1. The junction had 1 base not matched to a gene; V was cut back by 6 bases and J by 4 bases. The CDR3 totals 12 residues. The germline V gene has CDR1 LNHDA and CDR2 SQIVND (reference sequence). The CDR3 region has the DNA TGTGCCAGTAGACAGGGGGGCACTGAAGCTTTCTTT. Residues: CASRQGGTEAFF.

The V call is TRBV27, the J call TRBJ1-6; no clear D gene. Trimming took off 1 base at V and 5 bases at J, with 6 bases between the two ends. CDR3 size: 14 residues. Germline values: CDR1 MNHEY, CDR2 SMNVEV (reference sequence). CDR3 loop: CASSLWQDNSPLHF. The DNA of the CDR3 is TGTGCCAGCAGTTTATGGCAGGATAATTCACCCCTCCACTTT.

There are a few counts of this clone. The V and J genes are TRBV7-3 and TRBJ2-1, with D tentatively TRBD1 (5 bases). The CDR3 runs 14 residues. The V gene lost 4 bases and the J gene lost 5 bases, with 12 bases spanning the gap. CDR1 and CDR2 (germline): SGHTA, FQGTGA. The CDR3 spells CASSSSGPDNEQFF. The CDR3 nucleotides are TGTGCCAGCAGCTCATCAGGGCCCGACAATGAGCAGTTCTTC.

The J gene is TRBJ2-7, the V gene TRBV7-8; D gene uncertain. The ends were cut back, 0 bases at V and 3 bases at J, with 6 bases in the middle. The CDR3 has 13 residues. Germline values: CDR1 SGHVS, CDR2 FQNEAQ. The CDR3 loop reads CASSLANSYEQYF. DNA of the CDR3: TGTGCCAGCAGCTTAGCGAACAGCTACGAGCAGTACTTC.

J is TRBJ2-2 and V is TRBV9, with D uncertain. This CDR3 is 15 amino acids long. V was clipped by 4 bases and J by 8 bases, with 18 bases between them. In germline, CDR1 is SGDLS, CDR2 YYNGEE. The CDR3 loop reads CASSPTPPERGELFF. CDR3 nucleotides: TGTGCCAGCAGCCCGACACCGCCCGAAAGGGGGGAGCTGTTTTTT.

This sequence joins TRBV27 and TRBJ2-6; 9 nucleotides align to TRBD1. In germline, CDR1 is MNHEY, CDR2 SMNVEV (reference sequence). The V and J ends lost 6 bases and 2 bases, in that order; junction bases with no gene match: 5. The length of the CDR3 is 16 residues. CDR3 DNA: TGTGCCAGCAGCCAACAGGGGGCAGCTGGGGCCAACGTCCTGACTTTC. As protein: CASSQQGAAGANVLTF.

The sample holds a few counts of this clone. The chain is built from TRBV29-1 and TRBJ1-6; D might be TRBD1 (5 bases). V lost 8 bases, J lost 0 bases, and 11 bases lay in between. The germline CDR1 and CDR2 sequences are SQVTM and ANQGSEA. The CDR3 contains 14 residues. CDR3: CSTRGSSYNSPLHF. The CDR3 DNA is TGCAGCACCCGGGGGAGCTCCTATAATTCACCCCTCCACTTT.

The chain links TRBV6-5 to TRBJ2-1, with D unresolved. V was trimmed by 2 bases and J by 7 bases, leaving 3 bases between them. From germline, CDR1 is MNHEY and CDR2 SVGAGI. The CDR3 is made up of 11 amino acids. The CDR3 protein is CASSYANEQFF. For the CDR3, the DNA is TGTGCCAGCAGTTACGCGAATGAGCAGTTCTTC.

This chain links TRBV10-3 with TRBJ1-2; possible D gene TRBD1, 5 bases. The CDR3 has 12 amino acids. Germline-derived CDR1 and CDR2 are ENHRY and SYGVKD. V was shortened by 3 bases and J by 8 bases, with 10 bases between the two germline ends. CDR3 residues: CAISEGDRGYTF. The DNA of the CDR3 is TGTGCCATCAGTGAAGGGGATCGGGGCTACACCTTC.